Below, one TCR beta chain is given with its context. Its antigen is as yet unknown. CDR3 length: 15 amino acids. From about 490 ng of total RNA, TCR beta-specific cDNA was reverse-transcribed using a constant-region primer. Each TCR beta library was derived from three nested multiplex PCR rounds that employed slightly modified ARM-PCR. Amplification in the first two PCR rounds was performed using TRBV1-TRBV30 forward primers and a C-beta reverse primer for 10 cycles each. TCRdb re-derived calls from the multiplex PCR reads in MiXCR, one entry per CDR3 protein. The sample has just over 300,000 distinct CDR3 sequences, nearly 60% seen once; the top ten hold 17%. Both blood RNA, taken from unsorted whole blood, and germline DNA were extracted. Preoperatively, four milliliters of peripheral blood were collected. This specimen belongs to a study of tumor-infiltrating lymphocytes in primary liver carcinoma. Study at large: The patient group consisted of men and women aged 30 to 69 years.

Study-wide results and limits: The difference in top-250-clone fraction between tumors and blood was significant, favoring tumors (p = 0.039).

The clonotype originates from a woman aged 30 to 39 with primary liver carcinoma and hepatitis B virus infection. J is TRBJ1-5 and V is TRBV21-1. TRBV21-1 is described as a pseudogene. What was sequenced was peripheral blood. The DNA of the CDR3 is TGTGCCAGCAGTAAAGCGGCCAAAAGCAATCAGCCCCAGCATTTT. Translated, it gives CASSKAAKSNQPQHF.